These 24 T cell receptor beta chains share one sample of origin, sequenced in a study of cytomegalovirus exposure and HLA in healthy donors. PCR employed 60 Vbeta and 13 Jbeta primers. Clones were sequenced by immunoSEQ multiplex PCR, and TCRdb holds only the in-frame ones, with some missing. The sample records about 160,000 clones, roughly 85% being singletons. Sequenced sample: PBMCs. The receptors here all came from a man aged 40-49 years in good health and CMV-seronegative.

The chain couples TRBV2 to TRBJ1-2; 7 nucleotides agree with TRBD1. The CDR3 loop spans 14 amino acids. The trim removed 5 bases at V and 5 bases at J, leaving 8 bases unmatched. The germline gives CDR1 SNHLY, CDR2 FYNNEI. CDR3: CASSTGQASYGYTF. CDR3 DNA: TGTGCCAGCAGTACCGGACAGGCGTCGTATGGCTACACCTTC.

About this clone: A junction end diverges from the germline sequence, so it may reflect a read error. This chain uses TRBV28 with TRBJ2-5; 9 nucleotides line up with TRBD1. This CDR3 contains 14 residues. Germline V gives CDR1 MDHEN, CDR2 SYDVKM. In DNA, the CDR3 is TGTGTCAGCAGTTTACAGGGGGCTCGGGAGACCCAGTACTTC. Protein sequence: CVSSLQGARETQYF.

V gene TRBV6-1 combines with J gene TRBJ1-2; tentative D call: TRBD1 (6 bases). V was pared by 3 bases and J by 1 base, with 9 bases between. This CDR3 contains 14 residues. Germline values: CDR1 MNHNS, CDR2 SASEGT. The CDR3 bases are TGTGCCAGCAGTGAGGGACAACTTAACTATGGCTACACCTTC. This gives the protein CASSEGQLNYGYTF.

The J gene is TRBJ2-3, the V gene TRBV5-1, with 7 bases aligning to TRBD1. There are 16 residues in the CDR3. V lost 6 bases and J lost 2; bases outside the gene matches: 12. Germline CDR1 and CDR2: SGHRS and YFSETQ. The CDR3 region is CASMVGAGTATDTQYF. The DNA of the CDR3 is TGCGCCAGCATGGTGGGGGCTGGGACAGCCACAGATACGCAGTATTTT.

The chain carries TRBV28 and TRBJ2-7; 8 nucleotides agree with TRBD2. This CDR3 region has 15 residues. In germline, CDR1 is MDHEN, CDR2 SYDVKM. After removal of 6 bases from V and 4 bases from J, the junction contained 11 bases not matched to a gene. The CDR3 sequence is CASSETSGSEYEQYF. The CDR3 DNA reads TGTGCCAGCAGCGAAACTAGCGGAAGCGAGTACGAGCAGTACTTC. The full variable domain, completed using reference TRBV28 and TRBJ2-7, is DVKVTQSSRYLVKRTGEKVFLECVQDMDHENMFWYRQDPGLGLRLIYFSYDVKMKEKGDIPEGYSVSREKKERFSLILESASTNQTSMYLCASSETSGSEYEQYFGPGTRLTVT.

This clone has only one observation. The J gene is TRBJ1-2, the V gene TRBV5-4, with 10 positions matching TRBD1. There are 15 residues in the CDR3. With V trimmed by 1 base and J by 2 bases, 2 bases remained unmatched. Germline CDR1 and CDR2: SGHNT and YYREEE (reference sequence). CDR3 coding DNA: TGTGCCAGCAGCTTGCAGGGACAGGGGAACTATGGCTACACCTTC. This translates into CASSLQGQGNYGYTF.

The J gene is TRBJ1-2, the V gene TRBV7-2; 8 bases line up with TRBD1. CDR3 length: 14 residues. Trimming took 2 bases from V and 4 from J; bases not matched to a gene: 3. The germline V gene has CDR1 SGHTA and CDR2 FQGNSA. The CDR3 DNA reads as TGTGCCAGCAGCTTACCAGGGGGCGTCTATGGCTACACCTTC. Encoded protein: CASSLPGGVYGYTF.

The chain uses TRBV5-1 and TRBJ2-5; 10 nucleotides agree with TRBD1. Germline CDR1 is SGHRS and CDR2 is YFSETQ. CDR3 length: 17 residues. The V segment lost 0 bases and the J segment 5 bases; nucleotides outside the gene matches: 10. The CDR3, as DNA: TGCGCCAGCAGCTTGGACACTGGGACAGGGGAATATGAGACCCAGTACTTC. Residues: CASSLDTGTGEYETQYF. Supplemented by reference TRBV5-1 and TRBJ2-5, the full variable domain reads KAGVTQTPRYLIKTRGQQVTLSCSPISGHRSVSWYQQTPGQGLQFLFEYFSETQRNKGNFPGRFSGRQFSNSRSEMNVSTLELGDSALYLCASSLDTGTGEYETQYFGPGTRLLVL.

The gene calls are TRBV21-1 and TRBJ2-7; the D call in the table, TRBD2, was not verified against the DNA. TRBV21-1 is noted as a pseudogene. CDR3 length equals 16 residues. Here the CDR3 reads CASSKRLTRSSYEQYF. In DNA form, the CDR3 reads TGTGCCAGCAGCAAAAGACTAACGCGGAGCTCCTACGAGCAGTACTTC.

The gene calls are TRBV5-4 and TRBJ1-5; TRBD1 is a possible D gene (6 bases). V lost 3 bases to trimming and J lost 1 base, with 8 bases between them. The CDR3 consists of 14 residues. Germline CDR1 is SGHNT and CDR2 is YYREEE (reference sequence). The CDR3 loop is CASSSRGSNQPQHF. In DNA form, the CDR3 reads TGTGCCAGCAGCTCTAGGGGGAGCAATCAGCCCCAGCATTTT.

V and J are TRBV7-2 and TRBJ2-3, with TRBD2 matching over 9 bases. Germline CDR1 SGHTA, CDR2 FQGNSA. The CDR3 spans 15 residues. V was pared by 1 base and J by 5 bases, with 4 bases of the junction left unmatched. CDR3 DNA sequence: TGTGCCAGCAGCTTAGTAGCGGGGGAGGGAGATACGCAGTATTTT. Amino acid sequence: CASSLVAGEGDTQYF.

On this clone itself: At one end the junction does not follow the germline gene, possibly because of a read error. The chain is built from TRBV4-3 and TRBJ2-4; D perhaps matches TRBD1 (6 bases). The germline V gene encodes CDR1 LGHNA and CDR2 YSLEER. The CDR3 is made up of 15 amino acids. DNA of the CDR3: TGCGCCAGCAGCACCCGACAGGAGGCCAAAAACAGTCAGTACTTC. Amino acid sequence: CASSTRQEAKNSQYF.

The chain recombines TRBV6-5 with TRBJ1-6, with TRBD1 identical over 11 bases. The germline CDR1 and CDR2 sequences are MNHEY and SVGAGI. CDR3 size: 13 residues. The trim removed 2 bases at V and 13 bases at J, leaving 1 base unmatched. The CDR3 DNA reads as TGTGCCAGCAGTTACGGACAGGGGGCTCCCCTCCACTTT. This translates into CASSYGQGAPLHF.

The chain links TRBV4-1 to TRBJ2-5; a weak D match, TRBD1 (5 bases). V was pared by 4 bases and J by 3 bases, with 15 bases between. The CDR3 has 15 residues. Germline V gives CDR1 MGHRA, CDR2 YSYEKL. CDR3 DNA sequence: TGCGCCAGCAGCCCTCTCGGGCAGGGCGAAGAGACCCAGTACTTC. This encodes CASSPLGQGEETQYF.

The genes are TRBV11-2 and TRBJ2-7; 9 bases line up with TRBD2. Germline V lookup: CDR1 SGHAT, CDR2 FQNNGV. V trimming: 1 base; J trimming: 7 bases; junction bases outside the gene matches: 8. This CDR3 spans 15 amino acids. The CDR3 bases are TGTGCCAGCAGCTTAGGTAGCGGGAGCCGGGGAGAGCAGTACTTC. Residues: CASSLGSGSRGEQYF.

A few counts support this clone. The rearrangement links TRBV14 to TRBJ2-7, with 8 bases matching TRBD1. J gave up 7 bases and V 0 bases, and 8 bases lay outside the gene matches. CDR1 SGHDN and CDR2 FVKESK come from the germline V gene. There are 15 residues in the CDR3. CDR3 coding DNA: TGTGCCAGCAGCCAAGATAGAGGCAGGGGGCAAGAGCAGTACTTC. Its translation is CASSQDRGRGQEQYF.

The chain joins TRBV7-9 to TRBJ2-3; 8 bases fit TRBD2. CDR1 SEHNR and CDR2 FQNEAQ come from the germline V gene (reference sequence). CDR3 length: 18 amino acids. Losses at the gene ends were 1 base for V and 5 bases for J; bases not matched to a gene: 14. CDR3 sequence reads: CASSLGPYGAGGVDTQYF. The CDR3 nucleotides read TGTGCCAGCAGCTTAGGACCATATGGGGCGGGAGGAGTAGATACGCAGTATTTT.

This sequence joins TRBV11-2 and TRBJ2-3, with unresolved D. Trimming pared 0 bases from V and 2 bases from J, leaving 6 bases between. Per germline, CDR1 SGHAT and CDR2 FQNNGV. The CDR3 spans 14 residues. The CDR3 here is CASSLDTPTDTQYF. Here the CDR3 DNA reads TGTGCCAGCAGCTTAGATACTCCCACAGATACGCAGTATTTT. Combining the CDR3 with reference TRBV11-2 and TRBJ2-3 gives the whole variable domain EAGVAQSPRYKIIEKRQSVAFWCNPISGHATLYWYQQILGQGPKLLIQFQNNGVVDDSQLPKDRFSAERLKGVDSTLKIQPAKLEDSAVYLCASSLDTPTDTQYFGPGTRLTVL.

This clone was counted a single time. The rearrangement joins TRBV10-3 to TRBJ2-6; TRBD1 matches at 7 bases. The CDR3 is 16 residues long. Losses at the gene ends were 6 bases for V and 4 bases for J; bases not matched to a gene: 9. Germline V gene data show CDR1 as ENHRY and CDR2 as SYGVKD. The CDR3 region is CAIRETQGRGANVLTF. The CDR3 coding sequence is TGTGCCATCAGAGAAACACAGGGGCGAGGGGCCAACGTCCTGACTTTC.

This clone appeared a few times. V gene TRBV29-1 combines with J gene TRBJ2-1, with 15 bases that match TRBD2. The V segment lost 7 bases and the J segment 4 bases; nucleotides outside the gene matches: 14. The CDR3 covers 18 residues. CDR1 is SQVTM, CDR2 ANQGSEA, per germline. CDR3 nucleotide sequence: TGCAGCGCCGCGTCCGGACTAGCGGGAGGGACTTTTTACAATGAGCAGTTCTTC. Protein: CSAASGLAGGTFYNEQFF.

V and J are TRBV28 and TRBJ2-7; 7 positions agree with TRBD2. V was clipped by 3 bases and J by 0 bases; unmatched bases: 2. This CDR3 region has 14 residues. From germline, CDR1 is MDHEN and CDR2 SYDVKM. The CDR3 DNA is TGTGCCAGCAGTTTGGGGGGGTTCTCCTACGAGCAGTACTTC. This sequence encodes CASSLGGFSYEQYF. Complete variable domain (other parts from reference TRBV28 and TRBJ2-7): DVKVTQSSRYLVKRTGEKVFLECVQDMDHENMFWYRQDPGLGLRLIYFSYDVKMKEKGDIPEGYSVSREKKERFSLILESASTNQTSMYLCASSLGGFSYEQYFGPGTRLTVT.

V is TRBV5-6 and J is TRBJ2-3; TRBD2 matches at 9 bases. Germline-derived CDR1 and CDR2 are SGHDT and YYEEEE. CDR3 length: 15 amino acids. J lost 5 bases, V lost 5 bases, and 9 bases had no gene match. CDR3 in amino acids: CASSPIAGAGDTQYF. As DNA, the CDR3 is TGTGCCAGCAGTCCGATAGCGGGAGCGGGAGATACGCAGTATTTT.

V and J are TRBV5-4 and TRBJ1-5; possibly TRBD1 for D (6 bases). Germline V gene data show CDR1 as SGHNT and CDR2 as YYREEE (reference sequence). The germline V and J ends were trimmed by 4 bases and 5 bases, with 13 bases remaining between them. The CDR3 runs 14 residues. CDR3 amino acids: CASSRGGADQPQHF. CDR3 sequence (DNA): TGTGCCAGCAGCCGGGGGGGGGCAGATCAGCCCCAGCATTTT.

The genes are TRBV9 and TRBJ2-5, with 7 bases fitting TRBD1. Germline values: CDR1 SGDLS, CDR2 YYNGEE. The CDR3 contains 16 residues. J lost 5 bases, V lost 2 bases, and 12 bases had no gene match. The chain's CDR3 is CASSVGTTGKWETQYF. The CDR3, as DNA: TGTGCCAGCAGCGTTGGAACGACAGGGAAGTGGGAGACCCAGTACTTC.